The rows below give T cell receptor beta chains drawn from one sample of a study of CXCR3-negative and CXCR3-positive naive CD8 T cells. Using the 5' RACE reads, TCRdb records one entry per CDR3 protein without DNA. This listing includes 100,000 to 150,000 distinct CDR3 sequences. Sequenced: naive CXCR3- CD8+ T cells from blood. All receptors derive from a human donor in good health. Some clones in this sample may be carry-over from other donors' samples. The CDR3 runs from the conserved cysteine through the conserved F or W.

CASSLGWGLAGSEQYF	TRBV28	TRBJ2-7
CASSGGQGIYNEQFF	TRBV5-1	TRBJ2-1
CASSPPSGPANEKLFF	TRBV12-3/TRBV12-4	TRBJ1-4
CASSPNREREQNTGELFF	TRBV27	TRBJ2-2
CSAEGLAGGFVDEQFF	TRBV20-1	TRBJ2-1
CASSADRGDYGYTF	TRBV5-4	TRBJ1-2
CASSLWGTGANNSPLHF	TRBV7-2	TRBJ1-6
CASSETLSSVYGYTF	TRBV10-1	TRBJ1-2
CSAPWGQQETQYF	TRBV20-1	TRBJ2-5
CSAGDPLGTDTQYF	TRBV29-1	TRBJ2-3